This T cell receptor (beta chain) was profiled in a study of T cell responses to AZD1222 COVID-19 vaccine. In germline, CDR1 is SGHRS, CDR2 YFSETQ. Trimming cost V 1 base and J 2 bases; bases outside gene matches: 4. The CDR3 extends over 16 amino acids. Clones were read by immunoSEQ multiplex PCR, and TCRdb kept only the in-frame ones, dropping some. The data contain 250,000 to 300,000 clones, 85% to 95% of them singletons. This specimen was peripheral blood, taken 28 days after the second AZD1222 dose. The rearrangement uses TRBV5-1 and TRBJ1-4, with 8 positions matching TRBD1. The TCR was taken from an adult who received the AZD1222 COVID-19 vaccine. Here the CDR3 reads CASSLQGAGTNEKLFF. The CDR3 coding sequence is TGCGCCAGCAGCTTGCAGGGGGCAGGGACTAATGAAAAACTGTTTTTT.